This T cell receptor beta chain was captured by sequencing in a study of breast tumors, draining lymph nodes, adjacent tissues. Study-level findings and limits: Data fit most tumor T cells coming from lymph node, expanding in tumor. That most tumor T cells come from lymph nodes remained unproven. Luminal-like breast cancer showed significantly higher tumor–nontumor repertoire similarity than basal-like. Tumor TCR diversity was below lymph nodes but above nontumor tissue.

Samples came from axillary lymph nodes draining the breast cancer. Germline V lookup: CDR1 MNHEY, CDR2 SVGAGI. Trimming cost V 5 bases and J 9 bases, with 8 bases left between them. This CDR3 region has 11 residues. This clonotype was counted at least ten times. What it recognizes is unknown. TCRdb fed the multiplex PCR reads into MiXCR, producing one record per CDR3 protein. The table records about 180,000 distinct CDR3 sequences, around a third of them present only once. The clonotype comes from a female donor with breast cancer. Some clones in this sample may be carry-over from other donors' samples. Specimen: axillary lymph node tissue. The rearrangement joins TRBV6-5 to TRBJ2-1; tentatively, D is TRBD2 (5 bases). CDR3 DNA: TGTGCCAGCAGTCGGACTGGTGAGCAGTTCTTC. Protein sequence: CASSRTGEQFF.